The source of this TCR beta chain is a study of cytomegalovirus exposure and HLA in healthy donors. Whole-study findings and limits: Earlier analysis yielded a pattern in which most TCR beta V segments were productive about 90% or about 30% of the time.

CDR3 length: 16 amino acids. With 4 bases removed from V and 6 bases from J, the gap between germline ends came to 23 bases. Germline assignment: CDR1 SQVTM and CDR2 ANQGSEA. Turning to this clone: Its antigen is unidentified.

The PCR employed 60 Vbeta primers together with 13 Jbeta primers. Sequencing was performed with immunoSEQ multiplex PCR; in TCRdb, only in-frame clones are kept and a portion is missing. This repertoire shows about 200,000 clones, about 83% found once; its top ten account for just over 1.4%. Specimen: PBMCs. The chain has TRBV29-1 and TRBJ2-3, with TRBD2 as a possible D gene (5 bases). This receptor was taken from a girl aged 10-17 years in good health and CMV-seronegative. For the CDR3, the DNA is TGCAGCGTTGGCCTCGACGGTGGCCCTCGGACTGATACGCAGTATTTT. Translated, it gives CSVGLDGGPRTDTQYF.